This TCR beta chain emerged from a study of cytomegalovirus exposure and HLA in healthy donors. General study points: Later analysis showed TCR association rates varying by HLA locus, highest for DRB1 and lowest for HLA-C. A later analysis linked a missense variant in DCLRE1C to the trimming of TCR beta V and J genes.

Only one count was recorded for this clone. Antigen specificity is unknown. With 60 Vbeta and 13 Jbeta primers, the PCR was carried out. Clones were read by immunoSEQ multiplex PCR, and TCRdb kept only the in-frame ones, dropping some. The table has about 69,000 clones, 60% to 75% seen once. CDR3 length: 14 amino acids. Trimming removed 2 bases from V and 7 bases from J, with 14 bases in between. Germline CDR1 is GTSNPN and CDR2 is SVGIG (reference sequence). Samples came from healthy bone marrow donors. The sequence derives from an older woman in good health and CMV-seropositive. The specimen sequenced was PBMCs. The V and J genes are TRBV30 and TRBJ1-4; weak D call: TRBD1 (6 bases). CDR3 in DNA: TGTGCCTGGAGTATCAGGGGAAGGGGTGAAAAACTGTTTTTT. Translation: CAWSIRGRGEKLFF.